This T cell receptor beta chain was recovered during a study of T cell repertoires in cytomegalovirus infection. Study background: Researchers turned to recently identified HLA-C-restricted CMV epitopes as well as well-studied HLA-B-restricted ones. CMV infection plus the matching HLA type was flagged by public TCR beta signatures.

V was shortened by 1 base and J by 6 bases, with 9 bases between the two germline ends. This CDR3 has 14 amino acids. Germline V gene data show CDR1 as SGHVS and CDR2 as FNYEAQ. TCRdb recomputed calls from the reads with MiXCR, one row per CDR3 protein. The data hold around 750,000 distinct CDR3 sequences, with about 33% observed a single time. This clonotype was counted between two and nine times. What it binds is not known. V and J are TRBV7-6 and TRBJ2-2; D not certain. The source of this sequence is a human donor in good health (CMV status not recorded). Some clones in this sample may be carry-over from other donors' samples. Specimen: cultured CD8+ T cells from PBMCs, collected from culture after CMV antigen stimulation. CDR3 bases: TGTGCCAGCAGCTTAGAGGTCCTCTCCGGGGAGCTGTTTTTT. This sequence encodes CASSLEVLSGELFF.